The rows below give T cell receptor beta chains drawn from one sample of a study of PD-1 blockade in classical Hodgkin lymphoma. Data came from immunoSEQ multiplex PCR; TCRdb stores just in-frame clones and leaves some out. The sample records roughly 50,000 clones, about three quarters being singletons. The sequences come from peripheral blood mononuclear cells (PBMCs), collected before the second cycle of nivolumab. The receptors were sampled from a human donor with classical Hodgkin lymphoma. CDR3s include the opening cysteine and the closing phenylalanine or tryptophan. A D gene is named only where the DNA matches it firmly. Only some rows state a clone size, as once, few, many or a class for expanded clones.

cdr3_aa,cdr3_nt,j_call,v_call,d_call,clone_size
CASSSRSNQPQHF,TGTGCCAGCAGTTCTCGAAGCAATCAGCCCCAGCATTTT,TRBJ1-5,TRBV7-2,-,once
CASSQGGEQYF,TGTGCCAGCAGCCAAGGTGGCGAGCAGTACTTC,TRBJ2-7,TRBV16,-,few
CASSSQGFDTEAFF,TGTGCCAGCTCGTCTCAGGGGTTTGACACTGAAGCTTTCTTT,TRBJ1-1,TRBV18,-,-
CASSESPKAGETQYF,TGCGCCAGCAGCGAGTCCCCTAAGGCCGGGGAGACCCAGTACTTC,TRBJ2-5,TRBV5-1,-,once
CASSLVEPSSPLHF,TGTGCCAGCAGCTTGGTCGAACCTTCTTCACCCCTCCACTTT,TRBJ1-6,TRBV5-4,-,-
CASSVESQGADTQYF,TGTGCCAGCAGCGTAGAGAGCCAGGGGGCAGATACGCAGTATTTT,TRBJ2-3,TRBV9,TRBD1,-
CASSYAYMVGNTEAFF,TGTGCCAGCAGTTACGCCTACATGGTGGGGAACACTGAAGCTTTCTTT,TRBJ1-1,TRBV6-5,-,-
CASRGQGTTEAFF,TGTGCCAGTAGGGGGCAGGGTACCACTGAAGCTTTCTTT,TRBJ1-1,TRBV19,-,once
CASSLGILTGNTIYF,TGTGCCAGCAGCTTAGGGATCCTTACTGGAAACACCATATATTTT,TRBJ1-3,TRBV7-2,-,-
CASSQGGFYEQYF,TGTGCCAGCAGCCAGGGTGGTTTCTACGAGCAGTACTTC,TRBJ2-7,TRBV5-6,-,once
CASRVPGHPYEQYF,TGTGCCAGCAGGGTACCGGGACATCCCTACGAGCAGTACTTC,TRBJ2-7,TRBV6-5,-,-
CASRTGTGSTEAFF,TGTGCCAGCAGGACTGGGACAGGAAGCACTGAAGCTTTCTTT,TRBJ1-1,TRBV6-5,TRBD1,-
CASSSGRTAQETQYF,TGTGCCAGCAGCTCCGGCCGGACAGCGCAAGAGACCCAGTACTTC,TRBJ2-5,TRBV7-9,-,-
CASSTTGNYEQYF,TGTGCCAGCAGCACGACAGGGAACTACGAGCAGTACTTC,TRBJ2-7,TRBV5-5,TRBD1,-
CAWSGTGTGDYGYTF,TGTGCCTGGAGTGGGACCGGGACAGGGGACTATGGCTACACCTTC,TRBJ1-2,TRBV30,TRBD1,-
CASREQGQGAQETQYF,TGTGCCAGCAGGGAACAGGGACAGGGGGCCCAAGAGACCCAGTACTTC,TRBJ2-5,TRBV2,TRBD1,-
CASSFTGDGPYEQYF,TGTGCCAGCAGCTTTACCGGAGACGGCCCCTACGAGCAGTACTTC,TRBJ2-7,TRBV7-2,-,-
CAWSAPEGHTEAFF,TGTGCCTGGAGTGCTCCCGAGGGACACACTGAAGCTTTCTTT,TRBJ1-1,TRBV30,-,-
CSVEPTGTYGYTF,TGCAGCGTTGAACCCACAGGGACCTATGGCTACACCTTC,TRBJ1-2,TRBV29-1,-,few
CAISDSGTVNTEAFF,TGTGCCATCAGTGACTCCGGGACAGTGAACACTGAAGCTTTCTTT,TRBJ1-1,TRBV6-1,TRBD1,-
CASSVGTGNTIYF,TGTGCCAGCAGCGTAGGAACCGGAAACACCATATATTTT,TRBJ1-3,TRBV9,-,-
CASSTTGGSLEQYF,TGCGCCAGCAGCACCACGGGGGGGAGTTTAGAGCAGTACTTC,TRBJ2-7,TRBV5-1,TRBD2,-
CASSTIGTAERGYTF,TGTGCCAGTAGTACGATTGGGACGGCCGAGCGGGGCTACACCTTC,TRBJ1-2,TRBV19,-,-
CASSLGWEAFF,TGTGCCAGTAGCCTGGGCTGGGAAGCTTTCTTT,TRBJ1-1,TRBV19,-,-
CASSVEIGRDGQYF,TGTGCCAGCAGCGTCGAGATCGGAAGAGATGGCCAGTACTTC,TRBJ2-5,TRBV9,-,-
CASSLQEDDTIYF,TGTGCCAGCAGCTTGCAAGAGGACGACACCATATATTTT,TRBJ1-3,TRBV5-4,-,few
CASSSTYTIYF,TGTGCCAGCAGTTCGACTTACACCATATATTTT,TRBJ1-3,TRBV6-5,-,-